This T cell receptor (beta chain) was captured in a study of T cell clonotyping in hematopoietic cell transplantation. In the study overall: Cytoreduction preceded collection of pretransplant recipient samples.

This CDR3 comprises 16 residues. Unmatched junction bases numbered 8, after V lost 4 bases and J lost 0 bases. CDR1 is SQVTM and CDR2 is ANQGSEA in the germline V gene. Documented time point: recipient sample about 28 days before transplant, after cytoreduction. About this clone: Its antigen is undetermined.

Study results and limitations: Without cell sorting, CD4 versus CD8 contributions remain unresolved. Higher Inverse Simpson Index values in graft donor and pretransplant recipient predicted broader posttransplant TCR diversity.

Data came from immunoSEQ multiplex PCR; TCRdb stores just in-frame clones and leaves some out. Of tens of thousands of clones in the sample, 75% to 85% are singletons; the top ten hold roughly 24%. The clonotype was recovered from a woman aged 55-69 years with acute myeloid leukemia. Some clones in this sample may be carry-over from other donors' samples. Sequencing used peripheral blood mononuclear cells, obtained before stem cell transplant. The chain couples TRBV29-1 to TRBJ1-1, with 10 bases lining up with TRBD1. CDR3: CSVVKGQGILNTEAFF. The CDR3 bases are TGCAGCGTTGTAAAGGGACAGGGGATTTTGAACACTGAAGCTTTCTTT.